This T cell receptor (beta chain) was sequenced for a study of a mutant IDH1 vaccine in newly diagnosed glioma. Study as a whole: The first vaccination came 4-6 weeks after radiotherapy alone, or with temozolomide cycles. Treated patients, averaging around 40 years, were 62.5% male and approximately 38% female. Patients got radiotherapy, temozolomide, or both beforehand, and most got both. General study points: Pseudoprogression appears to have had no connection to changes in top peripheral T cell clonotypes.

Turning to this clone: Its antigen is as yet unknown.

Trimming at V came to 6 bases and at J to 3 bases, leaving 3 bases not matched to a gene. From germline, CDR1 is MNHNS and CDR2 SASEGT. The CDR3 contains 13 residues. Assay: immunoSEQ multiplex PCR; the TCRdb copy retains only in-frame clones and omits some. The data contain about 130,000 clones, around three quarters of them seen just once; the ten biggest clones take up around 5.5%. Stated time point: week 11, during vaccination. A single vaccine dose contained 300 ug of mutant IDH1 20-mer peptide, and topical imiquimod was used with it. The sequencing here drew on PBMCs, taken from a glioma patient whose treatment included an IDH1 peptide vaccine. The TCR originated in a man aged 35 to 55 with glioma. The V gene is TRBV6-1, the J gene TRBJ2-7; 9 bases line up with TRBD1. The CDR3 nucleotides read TGTGCCAGCAGAAGGGACAGGGACTACGAGCAGTACTTC. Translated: CASRRDRDYEQYF.